This T cell receptor delta chain was identified during a study of delta chains in infants with herpesvirus infections. Study information: The search targeted a public fetal Vdelta1/Vgamma8 clonotype after postnatal CMV infection. Study-wide results and caveats: The public clonotype might exist undetected in CMV-uninfected infants. A few infants infected before 120 days plus one congenital case had the public Vdelta1 clonotype.

This CDR3 region has 21 residues. CDR1 and CDR2 (germline): GEAIGNYY, EKD. Trimming removed 4 bases from V and 3 bases from J; junction bases left unmatched: 24. This clone was counted only a few times. Its antigen remains unidentified. TCRdb has a much larger clone's protein, which differs at residue 16 from the translation of this DNA, likely because of a read error; what is shown is the protein translated from the DNA. TCR cDNA was made from PBMC RNA with gamma- and delta-chain-specific primers. TCRdb re-called the RT-PCR reads using CATT. The sample yields fewer than 1,500 delta-chain clones, roughly 8.8% seen once.

V gene TRDV2 combines with J gene TRDJ1; 11 bases line up with TRDD3. This TCR derives from a human donor who was a Ugandan infant, either HIV-exposed or HIV-unexposed (not recorded which). Source: peripheral blood, taken at time point 2 of longitudinal follow-up. CDR3 coding DNA: TGTGCCTGTGAACCCCTACGTTCTTTAGGTTTACTGGGGGATATAGCCGATAAACTCATCTTT. This translates into CACEPLRSLGLLGDIADKLIF.